What follows is one T cell receptor (beta chain) and its context. A junction end diverges from the germline sequence, so it may reflect a read error. It was with a sample-barcoded 5' primer and a J-beta primer mix that a second PCR of about 7 to 12 cycles was run. Each TCR beta cDNA got a 12-nucleotide random molecular identifier. MiXCR, applied by TCRdb to the 5' RACE reads, yields one record per CDR3 protein. The repertoire holds more than 1,000,000 distinct CDR3 sequences, under 30% seen once, with less than 0.85% in the top ten. Those donating, healthy Caucasian individuals from Russia, were aged 6 to 90. Collection of around 9.3 milliliters of peripheral blood was performed for each donor. This sample was taken from a study of blood T cells in healthy people across ages. The CDR3 sequence is 14 residues long. Germline CDR1 is LGHDT and CDR2 is YNNKEL (reference sequence). These records were also assigned to another study, of T cells of mothers and their children.

The chain uses TRBV3-1 and TRBJ2-5, with 8 bases aligning to TRBD2. This sequence was found in a girl aged 2 to 9 in good health. What was sequenced was blood. CDR3 amino acids: CASSQSDSGGGGDF. The CDR3 DNA is TGTGCCAGCAGCCAATCGGACTCCGGGGGGGGAGGCGACTTC.